A selection of T cell receptor beta chains follows, all from one sample in a study of cytomegalovirus exposure and HLA in healthy donors. TCRdb keeps only in-frame clones here, not all; method: immunoSEQ multiplex PCR. Of around 130,000 clones in the sample, around 85% were seen once. The sequenced material came from PBMCs. These receptors were collected from a boy aged 5-17 years in good health and CMV-seronegative. Each CDR3 is given with its conserved first and last residue. D genes are given only for firm matches. Clone size is not always given. Where it is, it says once, few, many or a class for expanded clones.

J gene | D gene | clone size | V gene | CDR3 DNA | CDR3 protein
TRBJ2-7 | TRBD2 | NA | TRBV9 | TGTGCCAGCAGCGGAGGTAGCGGGGGGGCTTACGAGCAGTACTTC | CASSGGSGGAYEQYF
TRBJ2-5 | TRBD2 | few | TRBV7-2 | TGTGCCAGCAGCTTCGCTAGCGGGGGGGCCGGGGAGACCCAGTACTTC | CASSFASGGAGETQYF
TRBJ2-1 | TRBD2 | NA | TRBV5-5 | TGTGCCAGCAGCTGGACTAGCGGTTACTACAATGAGCAGTTCTTC | CASSWTSGYYNEQFF
TRBJ1-3 | NA | NA | TRBV4-2 | TGTGCCAGCAGCCATCCACGGGGGGGGAACTCTGGAAACACCATATATTTT | CASSHPRGGNSGNTIYF
TRBJ1-4 | TRBD1 | NA | TRBV7-9 | TGTGCCAGCGAAGACGCCCGGGACAGGGACGAAAAACTGTTTTTT | CASEDARDRDEKLFF
TRBJ2-3 | TRBD2 | NA | TRBV4-3 | TGCGCCAGCAGCCAAGGGCCCCTAGCGGGAGCGGATACGCAGTATTTT | CASSQGPLAGADTQYF
TRBJ2-1 | TRBD2 | NA | TRBV7-3 | TGTGCCAGCAGCTCTCAGCGGGATGGGTACAATGAGCAGTTCTTC | CASSSQRDGYNEQFF
TRBJ2-7 | TRBD1 | NA | TRBV5-6 | TGTGCCAGCAGCGGACCCGGGACAGGGATCTACGAGCAGTACTTC | CASSGPGTGIYEQYF
TRBJ2-6 | NA | few | TRBV6-5 | TGTGCCAGCAGTTATCCCACAGGCTCAGGGGCCAACGTCCTGACTTTC | CASSYPTGSGANVLTF
TRBJ1-4 | NA | NA | TRBV4-2 | TGTGCCAGCAGCCAAGATGCCAGGGCTAATGAAAAACTGTTTTTT | CASSQDARANEKLFF
TRBJ2-1 | NA | NA | TRBV6-1 | TGTGCCAGCACCACCAGAGGCAGCCCAGAGCAGTTCTTC | CASTTRGSPEQFF
TRBJ2-6 | NA | NA | TRBV10-3 | TGTGCCATTTTACGGGGGGCTGGGTCTGGGGCCAACGTCCTGACTTTC | CAILRGAGSGANVLTF
TRBJ2-7 | TRBD2 | NA | TRBV30 | TGTGCCTGGCCGGGGCTGAGCGGGAACTACGAGCAGTACTTC | CAWPGLSGNYEQYF
TRBJ1-2 | NA | NA | TRBV18 | TGTGCCAGCTCAGACGACAGTAACTATGGCTACACCTTC | CASSDDSNYGYTF
TRBJ2-1 | TRBD2 | NA | TRBV9 | TGTGCCAGCAGTCAGACTAGCGGCCTTTACAATGAGCAGTTCTTC | CASSQTSGLYNEQFF
TRBJ1-2 | NA | few | TRBV7-2 | TGTGCCAGCAGCCCCCCCTGGATAGCAAGCAATGGCTACACCTTC | CASSPPWIASNGYTF
TRBJ2-7 | TRBD1 | NA | TRBV15 | TGTGCCACCAGCAGAGATGGGACAGGGGCCTACGAGCAGTACTTC | CATSRDGTGAYEQYF
TRBJ2-7 | NA | NA | TRBV15 | TGTGCCACCAGCATCGAGGGTCGCGAGCAGTACTTC | CATSIEGREQYF
TRBJ2-1 | TRBD2 | NA | TRBV4-3 | TGCGCCAGCAGCCGATCCCACGGTAGCGGGATCAATGAGCAGTTCTTC | CASSRSHGSGINEQFF
TRBJ1-2 | TRBD1 | NA | TRBV9 | TGTGCCAGCAGCGTAACAGGGGGCCATGGCTACACCTTC | CASSVTGGHGYTF
TRBJ2-3 | NA | NA | TRBV4-2 | TGTGCCAGCAGCCCCAAAGCCAGCGGCGACACAGATACGCAGTATTTT | CASSPKASGDTDTQYF
TRBJ1-6 | TRBD1 | NA | TRBV5-1 | TGCGCCAGCAACCGGGGCGACAGGGAAATATATAATTCACCCCTCCACTTT | CASNRGDREIYNSPLHF
TRBJ2-1 | TRBD2 | few | TRBV19 | TGTGCCAGTAGTAGTAGTGGGACTAGCGGGAGTGAGCAGTTCTTC | CASSSSGTSGSEQFF
TRBJ2-7 | NA | NA | TRBV7-2 | TGTGCCAGCAGCTTAGAGGTGGGAGGAAGGTTCGAGCAGTACTTC | CASSLEVGGRFEQYF
TRBJ1-4 | NA | NA | TRBV4-1 | TGCGCCAGCAGCCAAGATGGGGGGATGGATGAAAAACTGTTTTTT | CASSQDGGMDEKLFF
TRBJ2-7 | TRBD2 | few | TRBV5-1 | TGCGCCAGCAGCACAACCCGGACTAGCGGAAAATACGAGCAGTACTTC | CASSTTRTSGKYEQYF
TRBJ2-2 | TRBD1 | NA | TRBV19 | TGTGCCAGTAGTATAACCCAGGGGGCTGGGACCGGGGAGCTGTTTTTT | CASSITQGAGTGELFF
TRBJ2-7 | NA | NA | TRBV19 | TGTGCCAGTAGAGGGACTGACAAGTACGAGCAGTACTTC | CASRGTDKYEQYF
TRBJ2-3 | NA | NA | TRBV14 | TGTGCCAGCAGCCAAGATTCTAGCACAGATACGCAGTATTTT | CASSQDSSTDTQYF
TRBJ1-5 | TRBD1 | few | TRBV2 | TGTGCCAGCAGTGCCGGGACAGGGGGCGAGTATCAGCCCCAGCATTTT | CASSAGTGGEYQPQHF
TRBJ1-6 | NA | NA | TRBV6-6 | TGTGCCAGCAGTGGGCCGGGGGATTCACCCCTCCACTTT | CASSGPGDSPLHF
TRBJ2-1 | TRBD2 | NA | TRBV14 | TGTGCCAGCAGCCAACTCGCGGGAGGGCCTAATGAGCAGTTCTTC | CASSQLAGGPNEQFF
TRBJ1-5 | NA | NA | TRBV7-3 | TGTGCCAGCAGCCAAATCCCTCAGGGACTCCCTAGTGGTAGCAATCAGCCCCAGCATTTT | CASSQIPQGLPSGSNQPQHF
TRBJ2-7 | NA | few | TRBV13 | TGTGCCAGCAGCTCTGGTGGAGGAGGAGAGTACGAGCAGTACTTC | CASSSGGGGEYEQYF
TRBJ1-1 | TRBD1 | few | TRBV29-1 | TGCAGCGTTGGTGGGACAGTGGGTCCCGCCGAAGCTTTCTTT | CSVGGTVGPAEAFF